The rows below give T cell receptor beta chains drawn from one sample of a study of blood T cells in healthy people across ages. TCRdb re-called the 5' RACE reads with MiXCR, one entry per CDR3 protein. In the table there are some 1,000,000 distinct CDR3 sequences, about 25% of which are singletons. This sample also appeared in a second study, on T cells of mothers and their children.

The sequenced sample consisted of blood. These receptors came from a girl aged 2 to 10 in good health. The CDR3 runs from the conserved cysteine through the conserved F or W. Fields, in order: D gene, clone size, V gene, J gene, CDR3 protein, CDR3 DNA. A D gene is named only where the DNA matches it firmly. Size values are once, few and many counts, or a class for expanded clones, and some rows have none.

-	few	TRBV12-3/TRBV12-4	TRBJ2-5	CASSPTPEQETQYF	TGTGCCAGCAGTCCGACTCCCGAACAAGAGACCCAGTACTTC
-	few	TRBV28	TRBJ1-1	CASSYGQREAFF	TGTGCCAGCAGTTACGGACAGCGTGAAGCTTTCTTT
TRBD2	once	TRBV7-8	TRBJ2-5	CASSPRMSGAGGETQYF	TGTGCCAGCAGCCCAAGGATGTCCGGTGCGGGGGGAGAGACCCAGTACTTC
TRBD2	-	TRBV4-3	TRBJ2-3	CASSQASGGAADTQYF	TGCGCCAGCAGCCAGGCTAGCGGGGGGGCCGCAGATACGCAGTATTTT
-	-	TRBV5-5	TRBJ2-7	CASGLSPYGAYEQYF	TGTGCCAGCGGACTCTCCCCCTACGGTGCCTACGAGCAGTACTTC
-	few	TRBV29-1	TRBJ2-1	CSVEGISSYNEQFF	TGCAGCGTTGAGGGTATTAGCTCCTACAATGAGCAGTTCTTC
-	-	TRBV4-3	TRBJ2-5	CASSQDSTPGETQYF	TGCGCCAGCAGTCAGGACAGCACCCCAGGAGAGACCCAGTACTTC
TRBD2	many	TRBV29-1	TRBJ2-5	CSVETSEYQETQYF	TGCAGCGTTGAAACTAGCGAATACCAAGAGACCCAGTACTTC
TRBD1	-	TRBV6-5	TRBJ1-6	CASSLGVRDRNSPLHF	TGTGCCAGCAGTTTAGGAGTCCGGGACAGAAATTCACCCCTCCACTTT
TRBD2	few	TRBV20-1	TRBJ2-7	CSVRDYSSYEQYF	TGCAGTGTTAGGGACTATAGCTCCTACGAGCAGTACTTC
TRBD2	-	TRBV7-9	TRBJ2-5	CASSSKRAGEEETQYF	TGTGCCAGCAGCTCGAAAAGGGCGGGAGAAGAGGAGACCCAGTACTTC
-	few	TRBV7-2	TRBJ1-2	CASSYRQGYGYTF	TGTGCCAGCAGTTACCGGCAGGGGTATGGCTACACCTTC
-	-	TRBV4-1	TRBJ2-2	CASSQDRAGELFF	TGCGCCAGCAGCCAAGATAGGGCCGGGGAGCTGTTTTTT
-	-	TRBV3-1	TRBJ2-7	CASSRGLTDSYEQYF	TGTGCCAGCAGCCGAGGGCTAACCGACAGCTACGAGCAGTACTTC
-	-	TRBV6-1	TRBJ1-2	CASSVLYGYTF	TGTGCCAGCAGTGTCCTTTATGGCTACACCTTC
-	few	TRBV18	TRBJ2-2	CASSPAGQSNTGELFF	TGTGCCAGCTCACCGGCGGGACAGAGTAACACCGGGGAGCTGTTTTTT
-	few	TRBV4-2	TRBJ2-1	CASSQKANEQFF	TGTGCCAGCAGCCAAAAGGCCAATGAGCAGTTCTTC
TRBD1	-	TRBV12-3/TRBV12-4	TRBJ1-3	CASSLQGPSGNTIYF	TGTGCCAGCAGTCTACAGGGGCCTTCTGGAAACACCATATATTTT
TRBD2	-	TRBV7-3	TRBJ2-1	CASSPVAGRSYNEQFF	TGTGCCAGCAGCCCTGTAGCGGGGCGCTCCTACAATGAGCAGTTCTTC
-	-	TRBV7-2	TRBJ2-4	CASSLSLSRLSGNIQYF	TGTGCCAGCAGCTTAAGCTTGAGCCGTCTCAGCGGGAACATTCAGTACTTC
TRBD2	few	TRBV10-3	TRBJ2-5	CAISESNPLAGGGETQYF	TGTGCCATCAGTGAGTCCAACCCCTTAGCGGGAGGAGGAGAGACCCAGTACTTC
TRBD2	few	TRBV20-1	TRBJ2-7	CSARDPSGVNEQYF	TGCAGTGCTAGAGATCCTAGCGGAGTAAACGAGCAGTACTTC
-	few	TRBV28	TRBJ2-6	CASSLRGHLSSGANVLTF	TGTGCCAGCAGTTTAAGGGGCCACCTCAGCTCTGGGGCCAACGTCCTGACTTTC
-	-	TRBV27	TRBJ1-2	CASSTDPAGNYGYTF	TGTGCCAGCAGCACCGACCCGGCGGGTAACTATGGCTACACCTTC
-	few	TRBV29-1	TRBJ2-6	CSVEEPRGSQGAGANVLTF	TGCAGCGTTGAAGAACCTCGAGGCTCACAGGGTGCCGGGGCCAACGTCCTGACTTTC
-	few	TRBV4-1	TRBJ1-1	CASSQVSSTEAFF	TGCGCCAGCAGCCAAGTATCCAGCACTGAAGCTTTCTTT
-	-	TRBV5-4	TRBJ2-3	CASSLRRPDTQYF	TGTGCCAGCAGCTTGAGGCGCCCAGATACGCAGTATTTT
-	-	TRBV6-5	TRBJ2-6	CASSFQGAGANVLTF	TGTGCCAGCAGTTTTCAGGGCGCTGGGGCCAACGTCCTGACTTTC
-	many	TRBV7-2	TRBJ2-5	CASSLRTQETQYF	TGTGCCAGCAGCCTTCGGACCCAAGAGACCCAGTACTTC
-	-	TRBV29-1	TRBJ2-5	CSVGKVDSETQYF	TGCAGCGTGGGTAAAGTGGATAGTGAGACCCAGTACTTC
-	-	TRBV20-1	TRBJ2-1	CSAKGAGKRGNEQFF	TGCAGTGCGAAAGGGGCGGGAAAACGGGGCAATGAGCAGTTCTTC
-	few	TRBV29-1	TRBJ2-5	CSVEPRELEETQYF	TGCAGCGTTGAACCCAGAGAGCTTGAAGAGACCCAGTACTTC
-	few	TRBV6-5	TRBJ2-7	CASSLADNYEQYF	TGTGCCAGCAGTTTGGCTGACAACTACGAGCAGTACTTC
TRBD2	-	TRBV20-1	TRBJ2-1	CSARRSSGLSVGNEQFF	TGCAGTGCTAGACGGTCTAGCGGCCTGTCTGTGGGCAATGAGCAGTTCTTC
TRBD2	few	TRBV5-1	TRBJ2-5	CASSLSSGGLETQYF	TGCGCCAGCAGCTTGAGTAGCGGGGGACTAGAGACCCAGTACTTC
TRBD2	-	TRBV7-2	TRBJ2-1	CASSFSGGAIVEQFF	TGTGCCAGCAGCTTTAGCGGGGGGGCCATAGTTGAGCAGTTCTTC
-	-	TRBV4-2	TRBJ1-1	CASSQGGLPNTEAFF	TGTGCCAGCAGCCAAGGCGGACTTCCCAACACTGAAGCTTTCTTT
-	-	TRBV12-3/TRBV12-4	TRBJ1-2	CASSSSSGRGGYTF	TGTGCCAGCAGTTCCTCCTCCGGGAGAGGGGGCTACACCTTC
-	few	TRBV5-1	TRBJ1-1	CASSSLTEAEAFF	TGCGCCAGCAGCTCATTGACGGAGGCTGAAGCTTTCTTT
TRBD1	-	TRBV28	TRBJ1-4	CASSSPRRGPLNEKLFF	TGTGCCAGCAGTTCGCCACGAAGGGGGCCCCTAAATGAGAAACTGTTTTTT
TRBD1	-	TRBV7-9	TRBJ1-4	CASSLATGDNEKLFF	TGTGCCAGCAGCTTGGCCACAGGGGATAATGAAAAACTGTTTTTT
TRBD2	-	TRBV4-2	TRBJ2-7	CASSQVVAGAYEQYF	TGTGCCAGCAGCCAAGTTGTAGCGGGGGCCTACGAGCAGTACTTC
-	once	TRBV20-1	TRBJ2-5	CSARDRAQETQYF	TGCAGTGCTCGAGATAGGGCCCAAGAGACCCAGTACTTC
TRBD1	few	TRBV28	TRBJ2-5	CASRGLRDRVLNEYF	TGTGCCAGCAGAGGCCTCCGGGACAGAGTCTTAAACGAGTACTTC
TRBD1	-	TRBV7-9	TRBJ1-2	CASIPGQGNYGYTF	TGTGCCAGCATCCCGGGACAGGGCAACTATGGCTACACCTTC